Presented here are 23 T cell receptor beta chains from one specimen sequenced in a study of blood T cell repertoires in COVID-19 (TCRdb year 2020). The library came from the immunoSEQ multiplex PCR assay. The source is immuneACCESS, and TCRdb retained only in-frame sequences with V and J called. Part of the clones is not carried over; for the studies checked, unresolved V genes explain less than half of this, and the remainder is unexplained. This sample gives 200,000 to 300,000 clones in total; roughly 83% of them show up just once. 8.9% of the sample goes to the ten largest clones. Input material: peripheral blood. These TCRs come from a man older than 75 with acute or convalescent COVID-19.

The chain employs TRBV13 and TRBJ2-3; 12 nucleotides align to TRBD1. V shed 5 bases, J shed 0 bases, and the junction held 6 bases outside the gene matches. The CDR3 runs to 17 residues. CDR1 is PRHDT, CDR2 FYEKMQ, per germline (reference sequence). This CDR3 is CASSTPGQGASTDTQYF. CDR3 in DNA: TGTGCCAGCAGCACTCCGGGACAGGGGGCCAGCACAGATACGCAGTATTTT.

This clone has only one observation. V is TRBV11-1 and J is TRBJ2-7; weak D call: TRBD2 (6 bases). The CDR3 is 16 residues long. V gave up 4 bases and J gave up 1 base, with 17 bases separating them. CDR1 is SGHAT, CDR2 FQDESV, per germline (reference sequence). The CDR3 nucleotides are TGTGCCAGCAGCTCCGCCTGGAGGGGCTTATCCTACGAGCAGTACTTC. It translates to CASSSAWRGLSYEQYF. Full variable domain (outside the CDR3, taken from reference TRBV11-1 and TRBJ2-7): EAEVAQSPRYKITEKSQAVAFWCDPISGHATLYWYRQILGQGPELLVQFQDESVVDDSQLPKDRFSAERLKGVDSTLKIQPAELGDSAMYLCASSSAWRGLSYEQYFGPGTRLTVT.

The chain recombines TRBV7-3 with TRBJ2-1, with 7 bases aligning to TRBD2. This CDR3 spans 16 amino acids. The germline V gene encodes CDR1 SGHTA and CDR2 FQGTGA. V lost 6 bases and J lost 6; bases outside the gene matches: 14. CDR3 bases: TGTGCCAGCAGTCCACGACCTCAGCGGGAATTCAATGAGCAGTTCTTC. Its translation: CASSPRPQREFNEQFF.

This clone was picked up one time. The chain couples TRBV3-1 (or the pseudogene TRBV3-2) to TRBJ2-1; D not certain. Germline values: CDR1 LGHDT, CDR2 YNNKEL (reference sequence). Trimming shortened V by 0 bases and J by 8 bases, and 14 bases separated the two germline ends. The CDR3 sequence is 15 residues long. CDR3 sequence reads: CASSQDSISYHEQFF. As DNA, the CDR3 is TGTGCCAGCAGCCAAGATTCAATCAGTTACCATGAGCAGTTCTTC.

DNA for the CDR3: TGCAGTGCTAGTTATTCCCCCGCGAACACCGGGGAGCTGTTTTTT. Its protein is CSASYSPANTGELFF. This sequence joins TRBV20-1 and TRBJ2-2; D not certain. Looked up from germline, CDR1 is DFQATT and CDR2 is SNEGSKA (reference sequence). Trimming took off 3 bases at V and 0 bases at J, with 11 bases between the two ends. This CDR3 has 15 residues.

The chain recombines TRBV29-1 with TRBJ2-1, with 10 nucleotides matching TRBD2. The CDR3 totals 15 residues. The J segment lost 6 bases and the V segment lost 6 bases, leaving 11 bases of the junction unmatched. Germline CDR1 SQVTM, CDR2 ANQGSEA. CDR3 region: CSVARIAGGGNEQFF. The CDR3 DNA reads as TGCAGCGTCGCTCGGATAGCGGGAGGCGGCAATGAGCAGTTCTTC.

The rearrangement uses TRBV7-6 and TRBJ1-3; no definite D call. Germline V gene lookup returns CDR1 SGHVS and CDR2 FNYEAQ. V lost 0 bases and J lost 0, with 9 bases in between. This CDR3 region has 16 residues. The CDR3 nucleotides read TGTGCCAGCAGCTTAGCGCAGGTTTCCTCTGGAAACACCATATATTTT. It specifies CASSLAQVSSGNTIYF.

The genes are TRBV6-5 and TRBJ2-7; a possible D gene is TRBD2 (5 bases). This CDR3 region has 15 residues. Per germline, CDR1 MNHEY and CDR2 SVGAGI. Trimming pared 0 bases from V and 3 bases from J, leaving 12 bases between. CDR3 loop: CASSYSHGEGYEQYF. DNA for the CDR3: TGTGCCAGCAGTTACTCTCACGGTGAGGGCTACGAGCAGTACTTC.

The V gene is TRBV18, the J gene TRBJ2-1; D possibly corresponds to TRBD1 (5 bases). The CDR3 totals 16 residues. CDR1 and CDR2 (germline): KGHSH, LQKENI. The germline V and J ends were trimmed by 4 bases and 10 bases, with 23 bases remaining between them. CDR3 sequence (DNA): TGTGCCAGCTCACGAATGCCGGCTACCCATACAGGCGAGCAGTTCTTC. Translating it yields CASSRMPATHTGEQFF. Full variable domain (missing parts from reference TRBV18 and TRBJ2-1): NAGVMQNPRHLVRRRGQEARLRCSPMKGHSHVYWYRQLPEEGLKFMVYLQKENIIDESGMPKERFSAEFPKEGPSILRIQQVVRGDSAAYFCASSRMPATHTGEQFFGPGTRLTVL.

V gene TRBV15 combines with J gene TRBJ2-5; 9 bases fit TRBD1. Losses at the gene ends were 0 bases for V and 4 bases for J; bases not matched to a gene: 9. The CDR3 sequence is 17 residues long. CDR1 and CDR2 from the germline V gene are LNHNV and YYDKDF (reference sequence). CDR3 DNA sequence: TGTGCCACCAGCAGAGATTTAACGGGACAGGGAGGAGAGACCCAGTACTTC. It encodes CATSRDLTGQGGETQYF.

The rearrangement links TRBV1 to TRBJ1-2; the D call of TRBD1 is as the table states it, not checked on the DNA. TRBV1 is termed a pseudogene. CDR3 size: 16 residues. CDR3 sequence reads: CTSSQVPDRGIGGYTF. The CDR3 region has the DNA TGCACCAGCAGCCAAGTCCCGGACAGGGGGATAGGCGGCTACACCTTC.

This chain links TRBV5-6 with TRBJ2-1; D possibly corresponds to TRBD2 (5 bases). Per germline, CDR1 SGHDT and CDR2 YYEEEE. V gave up 4 bases and J gave up 3 bases, with 20 bases separating them. The CDR3 has 17 residues. The CDR3 DNA reads TGTGCCAGCAGCCCCCGTTTAAAAGCGGTCGTCTACAATGAGCAGTTCTTC. Translation: CASSPRLKAVVYNEQFF.

The rearrangement joins TRBV15 to TRBJ1-2, with TRBD1 matching over 7 bases. Germline CDR1 and CDR2: LNHNV and YYDKDF (reference sequence). The CDR3 runs 16 residues. V lost 1 base, J lost 5 bases, and 10 bases stayed unmatched. CDR3 sequence reads: CATSRASGTALYGYTF. DNA for the CDR3: TGTGCCACCAGCAGAGCATCCGGGACAGCCCTTTATGGCTACACCTTC. The whole variable domain, filled in from reference TRBV15 and TRBJ1-2, reads DAMVIQNPRYQVTQFGKPVTLSCSQTLNHNVMYWYQQKSSQAPKLLFHYYDKDFNNEADTPDNFQSRRPNTSFCFLDIRSPGLGDTAMYLCATSRASGTALYGYTFGSGTRLTVV.

The chain combines TRBV5-1 with TRBJ1-3; 10 bases are a match to TRBD1. V lost 0 bases, J lost 4 bases, and 10 bases stayed unmatched. The germline CDR1 and CDR2 sequences are SGHRS and YFSETQ. The CDR3 is 18 residues long. CDR3 nucleotides: TGCGCCAGCAGCTTGGTAGGGACAGGGGTCTTCACGGGAAACACCATATATTTT. As protein: CASSLVGTGVFTGNTIYF.

This sequence joins TRBV30 and TRBJ1-1; tentative D call: TRBD1 (5 bases). The CDR3 loop spans 15 amino acids. The germline V and J ends were trimmed by 0 bases and 4 bases, with 15 bases remaining between them. The germline V gene encodes CDR1 GTSNPN and CDR2 SVGIG (reference sequence). CDR3 nucleotides: TGTGCCTGGAGTGTCGGGGGAAGGGTGGGCACTGAAGCTTTCTTT. It specifies CAWSVGGRVGTEAFF.

The rearrangement uses TRBV18 and TRBJ2-1; 10 bases fit TRBD2. Germline lookup yields CDR1 KGHSH and CDR2 LQKENI. CDR3 size: 16 residues. Trimming at V came to 1 base and at J to 8 bases, leaving 8 bases not matched to a gene. Here the CDR3 DNA reads TGTGCCAGCTCACCACTGAGCGGGAGGGCCGGGGATGAGCAGTTCTTC. Protein product: CASSPLSGRAGDEQFF.

The chain's CDR3 is CAISESGAGEYEQYF. CDR3 bases: TGTGCCATCAGTGAGTCCGGAGCGGGGGAGTACGAGCAGTACTTC. The chain combines TRBV10-3 with TRBJ2-7, with 8 positions matching TRBD2. Germline lookup yields CDR1 ENHRY and CDR2 SYGVKD. The CDR3 spans 15 residues. J was trimmed by 4 bases and V by 0 bases; bases with no gene match: 5.

This chain connects TRBV6-2 or TRBV6-3 to TRBJ1-5; D uncertain. The CDR3 consists of 13 residues. Trimming cost V 6 bases and J 4 bases, with 10 bases left between them. Germline V gene sequence: CDR1 MNHEY, CDR2 SVGEGT. CDR3 sequence: CASSRQANQPQHF. In DNA, the CDR3 is TGTGCCAGCAGCCGGCAGGCGAATCAGCCCCAGCATTTT.

This clone showed up just once. V and J are TRBV6-2 or TRBV6-3 and TRBJ2-7; D possibly corresponds to TRBD1 (6 bases). The V gene's germline CDR1 is MNHEY and CDR2 SVGEGT. This CDR3 is built from 15 residues. V was shortened by 0 bases and J by 0 bases, with 9 bases between the two germline ends. The CDR3 nucleotides are TGTGCCAGCAGTTACTCGGACAGCGGCTCCTACGAGCAGTACTTC. This encodes CASSYSDSGSYEQYF.

V and J are TRBV18 and TRBJ1-4; D is undetermined. CDR3 length: 14 residues. Germline CDR1 reads KGHSH; CDR2 reads LQKENI. Trimming left V 1 base short and J 8 bases short, with 11 bases between. CDR3 nucleotides: TGTGCCAGCTCACCACATCCCGGGTCGGAAAAACTGTTTTTT. Protein: CASSPHPGSEKLFF.

The V call is TRBV2, the J call TRBJ1-1; possible D gene TRBD1, 5 bases. The CDR3 consists of 12 residues. Trimming took 4 bases from V and 7 from J, leaving 10 bases between them. CDR1 is SNHLY, CDR2 FYNNEI, per germline. CDR3 sequence: CASSVAGLEAFF. The CDR3 DNA reads as TGTGCCAGCAGTGTAGCGGGACTTGAAGCTTTCTTT.

This clone was recorded a few times. The V and J genes are TRBV21-1 and TRBJ2-7; the DNA was not used to check the table's D call, TRBD2. TRBV21-1 is deemed a pseudogene. The CDR3 runs to 19 residues. The CDR3 DNA reads TGTGCCAGCCGTCAAGGGGGGACTAGCGGGAGGAGGTCGGCCTACGAGCAGTACTTC. This encodes CASRQGGTSGRRSAYEQYF.

The chain combines TRBV5-1 with TRBJ1-5; D remains unclear. Germline CDR1 reads SGHRS; CDR2 reads YFSETQ. V lost 4 bases to trimming and J lost 1 base, with 18 bases between them. The CDR3 has 17 residues. The CDR3 loop reads CASSPRSRTGSNQPQHF. The CDR3 bases are TGCGCCAGCAGCCCGAGGTCCCGGACGGGAAGCAATCAGCCCCAGCATTTT.